Following are 21 T cell receptor beta chains from one sample sequenced in a study of blood T cell repertoires in COVID-19. Using immunoSEQ multiplex PCR, the repertoire was profiled, and TCRdb retains in-frame clones only, with some absent. The data hold roughly 350,000 clones, with 85% observed a single time. Sequenced: peripheral blood. The receptor set was obtained from a young woman with acute or convalescent COVID-19.

This clone was detected once. The chain recombines TRBV30 with TRBJ2-1; TRBD1 might be the D (6 bases). The CDR3 has 14 amino acids. Between the trimmed V and J ends, which lost 3 bases and 5 bases, there was a span of 14 bases. CDR1 and CDR2 from the germline V gene are GTSNPN and SVGIG (reference sequence). The CDR3 reads CAWRGGQANNEQFF. The DNA of the CDR3 is TGTGCCTGGAGAGGGGGACAAGCTAACAATGAGCAGTTCTTC.

This clone was recorded once. This rearrangement joins TRBV7-2 to TRBJ1-3, with 7 bases fitting TRBD1. This CDR3 has 15 residues. Germline-derived CDR1 and CDR2 are SGHTA and FQGNSA. J gave up 3 bases and V 0 bases, and 2 bases lay outside the gene matches. The CDR3 nucleotides are TGTGCCAGCAGCTTAGCCGGACAGGTTGGAAACACCATATATTTT. Its protein product is CASSLAGQVGNTIYF.

The chain recombines TRBV20-1 with TRBJ2-1; no definite D call. Looked up from germline, CDR1 is DFQATT and CDR2 is SNEGSKA (reference sequence). V was trimmed by 7 bases and J by 8 bases, leaving 6 bases between them. The CDR3 extends over 9 amino acids. This chain's CDR3 is CSVADEQFF. DNA of the CDR3: TGCAGTGTGGCGGATGAGCAGTTCTTC.

V gene TRBV9 combines with J gene TRBJ1-4; 8 bases line up with TRBD1. Germline CDR1 SGDLS, CDR2 YYNGEE. The ends lost 1 base at V and 5 bases at J; junction bases unmatched: 10. The CDR3 runs 17 residues. The CDR3 loop reads CASSVHKDRGENEKLFF. CDR3 DNA sequence: TGTGCCAGCAGCGTACACAAAGACAGGGGAGAAAATGAAAAACTGTTTTTT.

As regards this clone: Its ends do not fully match the called genes, so a read error is possible. The chain is built from TRBV7-8 and TRBJ2-7; the D gene is possibly TRBD1 (6 bases). This CDR3 has 17 residues. Germline assignment: CDR1 SGHVS and CDR2 FQNEAQ. The CDR3 here is CASSLHLHRDTSCEQYF. The CDR3 nucleotides are TGTGCCAGCAGCTTACACCTACACCGGGACACCTCCTGCGAGCAGTACTTC.

The CDR3 DNA sequence: TGTGCCAGCAGCTTAACCGATAGGGGGTCTGGAAACACCATATATTTT. Protein sequence: CASSLTDRGSGNTIYF. The chain combines TRBV7-3 with TRBJ1-3; TRBD1 is a possible D gene (6 bases). Looked up from germline, CDR1 is SGHTA and CDR2 is FQGTGA. The CDR3 spans 16 residues. The V gene lost 0 bases and the J gene lost 1 base, with 10 bases spanning the gap.

This clone appeared once. The chain couples TRBV3-1 (or the pseudogene TRBV3-2) to TRBJ1-4, with 12 bases fitting TRBD1. CDR1 and CDR2 from the germline V gene are LGHDT and YNNKEL (reference sequence). Trimming at V came to 3 bases and at J to 10 bases, leaving 18 bases not matched to a gene. The CDR3 spans 19 residues. The CDR3 region is CASSQTRGQGAVTRGKLFF. The CDR3 DNA sequence: TGTGCCAGCAGCCAGACCCGGGGACAGGGGGCGGTCACCCGGGGAAAACTGTTTTTT.

The chain carries TRBV3-1 (or the pseudogene TRBV3-2) and TRBJ1-5; D remains ambiguous. Germline V lookup: CDR1 LGHDT, CDR2 YNNKEL (reference sequence). Trimming removed 0 bases from V and 6 bases from J, with 12 bases in between. The CDR3 spans 15 residues. The CDR3 nucleotides are TGTGCCAGCAGCCAAGAGGGCGGGTTGGGTCAGCCCCAGCATTTT. It encodes CASSQEGGLGQPQHF.

This clone was seen only once. This chain links TRBV3-1 (or the pseudogene TRBV3-2) with TRBJ1-2; 9 bases agree with TRBD1. V lost 9 bases and J lost 3; bases outside the gene matches: 5. This CDR3 spans 13 amino acids. Germline lookup yields CDR1 LGHDT and CDR2 YNNKEL (reference sequence). CDR3 residues: CASSDRGDYGYTF. The CDR3 bases are TGTGCCAGTTCGGACAGGGGAGACTATGGCTACACCTTC.

The J gene is TRBJ2-1, the V gene TRBV28; unclear D gene. There are 13 residues in the CDR3. Trimming left V 7 bases short and J 6 bases short, with 13 bases between. Germline assignment: CDR1 MDHEN and CDR2 SYDVKM. The CDR3 is CASTFDFGNEQFF. In DNA, the CDR3 is TGTGCCAGCACCTTCGACTTCGGCAATGAGCAGTTCTTC. Looking up the rest from reference TRBV28 and TRBJ2-1 gives the full variable domain: DVKVTQSSRYLVKRTGEKVFLECVQDMDHENMFWYRQDPGLGLRLIYFSYDVKMKEKGDIPEGYSVSREKKERFSLILESASTNQTSMYLCASTFDFGNEQFFGPGTRLTVL.

J is TRBJ1-4 and V is TRBV2; D gene ambiguous. CDR1 and CDR2 from the germline V gene are SNHLY and FYNNEI. V lost 6 bases, J lost 8 bases, and 16 bases lay in between. CDR3 length equals 14 residues. This CDR3 is CASRTGGFGEKLFF. The DNA for the CDR3 is TGTGCCAGCAGGACGGGTGGCTTTGGGGAAAAACTGTTTTTT.

The rearrangement links TRBV10-3 to TRBJ1-2; TRBD1 agrees at 7 bases. In germline, CDR1 is ENHRY, CDR2 SYGVKD. CDR3 length: 12 residues. With V trimmed by 9 bases and J by 6 bases, 7 bases remained unmatched. The CDR3 protein is CAMAQGGDGYTF. The CDR3 coding sequence is TGTGCCATGGCCCAGGGGGGTGATGGCTACACCTTC.

This clone appeared once. The chain couples TRBV19 to TRBJ1-3; 8 bases map to TRBD1. V lost 10 bases, J lost 0 bases, and 5 bases stayed unmatched. The CDR3 has 14 residues. In germline, CDR1 is LNHDA, CDR2 SQIVND (reference sequence). The DNA for the CDR3 is TGTGCCACCGGGACAGGAGCCTCTGGAAACACCATATATTTT. Translated: CATGTGASGNTIYF.

This clone was recorded only once. The chain carries TRBV6-5 and TRBJ1-1; D gene unclear. V lost 8 bases to trimming and J lost 3 bases, with 16 bases between them. Germline V gene lookup returns CDR1 MNHEY and CDR2 SVGAGI. The CDR3 is 14 residues long. DNA for the CDR3: TGTGCCAGCCTATCTGCGGGATTTGACACTGAAGCTTTCTTT. It codes for CASLSAGFDTEAFF.

This chain joins TRBV7-2 and TRBJ1-5; 7 nucleotides line up with TRBD1. J lost 4 bases, V lost 5 bases, and 5 bases had no gene match. This CDR3 has 14 amino acids. Germline CDR1 is SGHTA and CDR2 is FQGNSA. The CDR3 is CASSAGTVNQPQHF. The DNA of the CDR3 is TGTGCCAGCAGCGCCGGGACAGTGAATCAGCCCCAGCATTTT. Together with reference TRBV7-2 and TRBJ1-5, the CDR3 gives the full variable domain: GAGVSQSPSNKVTEKGKDVELRCDPISGHTALYWYRQSLGQGLEFLIYFQGNSAPDKSGLPSDRFSAERTGGSVSTLTIQRTQQEDSAVYLCASSAGTVNQPQHFGDGTRLSIL.

The sample holds one count of this clone. The chain links TRBV5-1 to TRBJ2-5, with TRBD2 as a possible D gene (5 bases). The V end lost 4 bases, the J end lost 5 bases, and 9 bases lay between the germline ends. Germline V lookup: CDR1 SGHRS, CDR2 YFSETQ. The CDR3 runs to 12 residues. CDR3 protein: CASSPGGETQYF. Written as DNA, the CDR3 is TGCGCCAGCAGCCCCGGCGGGGAGACCCAGTACTTC.

The chain employs TRBV27 and TRBJ1-6; D possibly corresponds to TRBD1 (6 bases). This CDR3 region has 15 residues. Germline loops: CDR1 MNHEY, CDR2 SMNVEV (reference sequence). V shed 2 bases and J shed 9 bases, with 14 bases lying between them. The CDR3 sequence is CASSLEYQGSSPLHF. As DNA, the CDR3 is TGTGCCAGCAGTTTAGAATACCAGGGGTCTTCACCCCTCCACTTT.

CDR3 in amino acids: CASSFMTGGDTEAFF. The CDR3 region has the DNA TGCGCCAGCAGCTTTATGACAGGGGGAGACACTGAAGCTTTCTTT. J is TRBJ1-1 and V is TRBV5-1; 9 bases map to TRBD1. This CDR3 has 15 amino acids. Germline V gene data show CDR1 as SGHRS and CDR2 as YFSETQ. The ends lost 2 bases at V and 3 bases at J; junction bases unmatched: 5.

This clone showed up just a few times. This rearrangement joins TRBV2 to TRBJ1-4; 8 bases match TRBD1. The trim removed 3 bases at V and 7 bases at J, leaving 4 bases unmatched. The CDR3 runs 14 residues. Germline CDR1 reads SNHLY; CDR2 reads FYNNEI. As DNA, the CDR3 is TGTGCCAGCAGTGACAGGGGGCGCGGTGAAAAACTGTTTTTT. Residues: CASSDRGRGEKLFF.

This clone was counted a single time. The CDR3 bases are TGTGCCAGCTCACCACCGAGGGGGCTGGGTGAGCAGTACTTC. It is translated as CASSPPRGLGEQYF. V gene TRBV18 combines with J gene TRBJ2-7; 7 bases map to TRBD1. Losses at the gene ends were 0 bases for V and 7 bases for J; bases not matched to a gene: 6. Germline V gene lookup returns CDR1 KGHSH and CDR2 LQKENI. The CDR3 spans 14 residues.

V is TRBV28 and J is TRBJ2-7; 8 bases agree with TRBD1. The germline V gene encodes CDR1 MDHEN and CDR2 SYDVKM. The V segment lost 6 bases and the J segment 5 bases; nucleotides outside the gene matches: 9. The CDR3 runs 14 residues. The CDR3 DNA reads as TGTGCCAGCAGACCGGACAGGGACGGCCACGAGCAGTACTTC. Translating gives CASRPDRDGHEQYF. Full variable domain (remainder filled in from reference TRBV28 and TRBJ2-7): DVKVTQSSRYLVKRTGEKVFLECVQDMDHENMFWYRQDPGLGLRLIYFSYDVKMKEKGDIPEGYSVSREKKERFSLILESASTNQTSMYLCASRPDRDGHEQYFGPGTRLTVT.